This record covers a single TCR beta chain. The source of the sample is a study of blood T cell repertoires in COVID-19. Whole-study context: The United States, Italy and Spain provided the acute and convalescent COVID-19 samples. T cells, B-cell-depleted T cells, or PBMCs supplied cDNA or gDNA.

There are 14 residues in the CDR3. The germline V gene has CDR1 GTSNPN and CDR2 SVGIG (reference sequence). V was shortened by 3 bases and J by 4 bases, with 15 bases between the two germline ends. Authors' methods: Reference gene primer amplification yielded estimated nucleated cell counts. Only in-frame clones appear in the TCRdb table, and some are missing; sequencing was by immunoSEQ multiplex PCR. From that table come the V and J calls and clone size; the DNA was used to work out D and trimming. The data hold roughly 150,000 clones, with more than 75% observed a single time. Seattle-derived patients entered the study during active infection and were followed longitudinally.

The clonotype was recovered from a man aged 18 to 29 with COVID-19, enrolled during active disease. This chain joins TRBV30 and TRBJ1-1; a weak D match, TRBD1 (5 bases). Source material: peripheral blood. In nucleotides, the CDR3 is TGTGCCTGGAGCTCTGGGCAGGGAGGCACTGAAGCTTTCTTT. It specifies CAWSSGQGGTEAFF. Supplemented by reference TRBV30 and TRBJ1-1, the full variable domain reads SQTIHQWPATLVQPVGSPLSLECTVEGTSNPNLYWYRQAAGRGLQLLFYSVGIGQISSEVPQNLSASRPQDRQFILSSKKLLLSDSGFYLCAWSSGQGGTEAFFGQGTRLTVV.